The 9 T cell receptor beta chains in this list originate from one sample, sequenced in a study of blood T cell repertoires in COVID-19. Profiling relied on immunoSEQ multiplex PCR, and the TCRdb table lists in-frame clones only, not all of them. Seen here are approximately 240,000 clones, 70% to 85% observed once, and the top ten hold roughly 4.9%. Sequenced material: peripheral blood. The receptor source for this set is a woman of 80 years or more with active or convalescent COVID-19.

The CDR3 DNA reads as TGTGCCAGCGAAAGGGAGCTTGGCAGACTTCAGCCCCAGCATTTT. This translates into CASERELGRLQPQHF. The J gene is TRBJ1-5, the V gene TRBV6-5, with D hard to call. V shed 8 bases and J shed 6 bases, with 20 bases lying between them. This CDR3 has 15 amino acids. CDR1 and CDR2 (germline): MNHEY, SVGAGI.

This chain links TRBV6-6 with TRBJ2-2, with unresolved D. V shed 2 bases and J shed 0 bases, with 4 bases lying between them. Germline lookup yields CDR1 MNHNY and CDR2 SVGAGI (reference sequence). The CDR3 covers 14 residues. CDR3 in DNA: TGTGCCAGCAGTTACCAAACGAACACCGGGGAGCTGTTTTTT. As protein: CASSYQTNTGELFF.

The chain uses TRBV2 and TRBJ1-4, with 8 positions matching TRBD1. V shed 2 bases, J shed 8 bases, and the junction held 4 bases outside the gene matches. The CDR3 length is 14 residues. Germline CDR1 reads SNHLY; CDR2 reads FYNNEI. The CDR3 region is CASSERDRWEKLFF. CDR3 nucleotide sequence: TGTGCCAGCAGTGAACGGGACAGGTGGGAAAAACTGTTTTTT.

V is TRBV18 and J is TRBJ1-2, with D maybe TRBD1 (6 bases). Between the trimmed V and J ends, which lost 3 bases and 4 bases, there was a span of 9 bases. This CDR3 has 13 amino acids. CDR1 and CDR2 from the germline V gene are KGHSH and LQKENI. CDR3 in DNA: TGTGCCAGCTCACCGGACAGACGCTATGGCTACACCTTC. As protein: CASSPDRRYGYTF.

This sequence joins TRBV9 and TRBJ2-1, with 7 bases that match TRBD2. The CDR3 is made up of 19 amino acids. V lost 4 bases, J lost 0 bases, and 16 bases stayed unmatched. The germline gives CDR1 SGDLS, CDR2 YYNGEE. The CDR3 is CASSPRGVKDGGSYNEQFF. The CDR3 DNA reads TGTGCCAGCAGCCCCCGGGGGGTTAAAGACGGGGGCTCCTACAATGAGCAGTTCTTC.

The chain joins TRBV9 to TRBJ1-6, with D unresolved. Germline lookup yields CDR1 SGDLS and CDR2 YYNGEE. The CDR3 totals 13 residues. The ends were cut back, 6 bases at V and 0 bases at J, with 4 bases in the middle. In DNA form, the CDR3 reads TGTGCCAGCACCAGCTCCTATAATTCACCCCTCCACTTT. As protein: CASTSSYNSPLHF.

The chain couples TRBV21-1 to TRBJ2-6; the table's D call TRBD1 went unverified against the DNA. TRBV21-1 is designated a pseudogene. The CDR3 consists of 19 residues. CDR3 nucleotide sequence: TGTGCCAGCAGCGGAATTCAGACAGGCCCCCGATTCGCGGCCAACGTCCTGACTTTC. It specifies CASSGIQTGPRFAANVLTF.

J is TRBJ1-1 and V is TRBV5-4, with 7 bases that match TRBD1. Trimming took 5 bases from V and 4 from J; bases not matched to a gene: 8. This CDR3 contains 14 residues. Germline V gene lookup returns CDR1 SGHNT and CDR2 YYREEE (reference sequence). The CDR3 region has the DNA TGTGCCAGCAGAGGGGGCTTGTTAGGCACTGAAGCTTTCTTT. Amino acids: CASRGGLLGTEAFF.

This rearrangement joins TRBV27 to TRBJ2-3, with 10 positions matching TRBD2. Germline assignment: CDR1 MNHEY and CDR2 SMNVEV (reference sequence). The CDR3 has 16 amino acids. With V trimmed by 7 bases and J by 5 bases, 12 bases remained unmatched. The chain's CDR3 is CASMGFRSGGVDTQYF. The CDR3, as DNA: TGTGCCAGCATGGGGTTTAGGAGCGGGGGGGTAGATACGCAGTATTTT.